The 5 T cell receptor beta chains below come from one sample, sequenced in a study of radiation and T cells in renal cell carcinoma. Indicated treatment: treatment-naive control, cytoreductive nephrectomy. The method was immunoSEQ multiplex PCR; TCRdb's version includes in-frame clones alone and lacks a portion of them. The sample contains thousands of clones, approximately 60% of which appear only once. The sample here was tumor tissue, taken from a patient whose treatment was nephrectomy without radiotherapy. These receptors all stem from a man in his fifties or sixties with renal cell carcinoma.

The V and J genes are TRBV7-9 and TRBJ1-1; D remains unclear. Trimming shortened V by 5 bases and J by 0 bases, and 13 bases separated the two germline ends. This CDR3 is built from 15 residues. Germline V gives CDR1 SEHNR, CDR2 FQNEAQ (reference sequence). This CDR3 is CASSQQTVMNTEAFF. The CDR3 nucleotides are TGTGCCAGCAGCCAACAGACGGTCATGAACACTGAAGCTTTCTTT.

The chain employs TRBV9 and TRBJ1-6; D is unresolved. Germline V CDR1 and CDR2: SGDLS, YYNGEE. V lost 2 bases to trimming and J lost 10 bases, with 10 bases between them. The CDR3 spans 13 residues. DNA of the CDR3: TGTGCCAGCAGCGTCGAGGGTTGGTCACCCCTCCACTTT. It is translated as CASSVEGWSPLHF.

The chain links TRBV11-2 to TRBJ1-2; 10 nucleotides align to TRBD1. With V trimmed by 8 bases and J by 7 bases, 4 bases remained unmatched. Germline V gene data show CDR1 as SGHAT and CDR2 as FQNNGV. The length of the CDR3 is 12 residues. CDR3 region: CASGTGVAGYTF. DNA of the CDR3: TGTGCCAGCGGGACAGGGGTTGCTGGCTACACCTTC.

This clone has only a few counts. The genes are TRBV29-1 and TRBJ1-2, with D maybe TRBD1 (5 bases). CDR1 and CDR2 (germline): SQVTM, ANQGSEA. The CDR3 covers 12 residues. Trimming removed 6 bases from V and 7 bases from J, with 15 bases in between. In nucleotides, the CDR3 is TGCAGCGTGTACGGGGGGAGCGGTGGCTACACCTTC. Encoded protein: CSVYGGSGGYTF. Variable domain in full (rest from reference TRBV29-1 and TRBJ1-2): SAVISQKPSRDICQRGTSLTIQCQVDSQVTMMFWYRQQPGQSLTLIATANQGSEATYESGFVIDKFPISRPNLTFSTLTVSNMSPEDSSIYLCSVYGGSGGYTFGSGTRLTVV.

This chain connects TRBV7-6 to TRBJ2-1, with TRBD1 identical over 7 bases. The CDR3 has 13 amino acids. V dropped 4 bases and J dropped 6; count of bases not matched to a gene: 3. Germline V gene data show CDR1 as SGHVS and CDR2 as FNYEAQ. CDR3 sequence reads: CASSSTGINEQFF. CDR3 nucleotides: TGTGCCAGCAGCTCGACAGGGATCAATGAGCAGTTCTTC.